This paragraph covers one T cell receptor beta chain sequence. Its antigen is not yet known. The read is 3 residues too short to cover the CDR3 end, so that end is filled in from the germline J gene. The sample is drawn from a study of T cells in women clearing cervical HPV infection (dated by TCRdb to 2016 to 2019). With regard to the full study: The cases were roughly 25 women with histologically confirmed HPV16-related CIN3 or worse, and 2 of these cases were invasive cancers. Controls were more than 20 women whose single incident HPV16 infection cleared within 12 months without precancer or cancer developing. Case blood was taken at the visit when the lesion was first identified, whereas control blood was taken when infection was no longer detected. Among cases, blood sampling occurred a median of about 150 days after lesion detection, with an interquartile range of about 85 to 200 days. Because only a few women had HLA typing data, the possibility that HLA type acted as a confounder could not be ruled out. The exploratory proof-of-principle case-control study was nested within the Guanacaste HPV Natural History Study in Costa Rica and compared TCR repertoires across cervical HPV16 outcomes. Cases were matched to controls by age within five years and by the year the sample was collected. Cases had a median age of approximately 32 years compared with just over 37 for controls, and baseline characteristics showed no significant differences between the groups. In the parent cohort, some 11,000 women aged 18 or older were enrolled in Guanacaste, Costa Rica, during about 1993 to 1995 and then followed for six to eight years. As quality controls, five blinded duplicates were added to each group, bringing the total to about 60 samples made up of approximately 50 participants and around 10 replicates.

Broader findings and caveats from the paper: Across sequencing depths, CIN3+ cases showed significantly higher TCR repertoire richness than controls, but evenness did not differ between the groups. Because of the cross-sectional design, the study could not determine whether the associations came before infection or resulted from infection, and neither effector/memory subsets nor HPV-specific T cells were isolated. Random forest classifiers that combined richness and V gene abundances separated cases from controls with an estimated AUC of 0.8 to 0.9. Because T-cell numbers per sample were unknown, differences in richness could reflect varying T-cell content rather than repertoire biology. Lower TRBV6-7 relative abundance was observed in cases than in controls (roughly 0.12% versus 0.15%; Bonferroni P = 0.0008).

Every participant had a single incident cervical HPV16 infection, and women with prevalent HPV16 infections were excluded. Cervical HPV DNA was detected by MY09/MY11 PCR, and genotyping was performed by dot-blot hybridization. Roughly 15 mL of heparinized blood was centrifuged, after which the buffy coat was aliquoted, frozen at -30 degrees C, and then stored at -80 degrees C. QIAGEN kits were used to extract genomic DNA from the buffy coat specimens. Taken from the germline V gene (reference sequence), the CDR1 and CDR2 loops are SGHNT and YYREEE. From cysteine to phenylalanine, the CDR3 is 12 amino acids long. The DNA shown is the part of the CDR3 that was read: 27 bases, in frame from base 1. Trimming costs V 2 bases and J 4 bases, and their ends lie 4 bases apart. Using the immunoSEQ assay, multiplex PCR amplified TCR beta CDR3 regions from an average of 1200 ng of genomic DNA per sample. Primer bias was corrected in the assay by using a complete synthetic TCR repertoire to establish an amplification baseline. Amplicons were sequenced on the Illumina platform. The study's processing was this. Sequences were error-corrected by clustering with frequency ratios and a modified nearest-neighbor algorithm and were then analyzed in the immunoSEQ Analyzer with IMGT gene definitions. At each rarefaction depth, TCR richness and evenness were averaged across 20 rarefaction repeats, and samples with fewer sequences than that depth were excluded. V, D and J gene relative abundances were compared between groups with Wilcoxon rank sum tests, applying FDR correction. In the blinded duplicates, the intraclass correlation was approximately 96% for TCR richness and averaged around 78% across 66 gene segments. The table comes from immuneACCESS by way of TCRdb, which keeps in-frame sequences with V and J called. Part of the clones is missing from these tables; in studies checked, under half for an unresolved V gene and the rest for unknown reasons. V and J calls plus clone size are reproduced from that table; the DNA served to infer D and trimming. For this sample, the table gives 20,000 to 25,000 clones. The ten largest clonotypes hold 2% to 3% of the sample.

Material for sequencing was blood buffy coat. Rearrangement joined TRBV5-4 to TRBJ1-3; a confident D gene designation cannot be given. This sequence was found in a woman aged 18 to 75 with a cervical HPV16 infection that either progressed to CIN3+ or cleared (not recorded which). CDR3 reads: CASSFQGNTIYF. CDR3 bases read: TGTGCCAGCAGCTTCCAGGGAAACACC.